A single sample gave rise to the 22 T cell receptor beta chains below, sequenced in a study of cytomegalovirus exposure and HLA in healthy donors. In the PCR, 60 Vbeta and 13 Jbeta primers were used. TCRdb's copy holds only in-frame clones and misses some; the assay was immunoSEQ multiplex PCR. This sample has 110,000 to 150,000 clones, with 70% found just once. The source material was PBMCs. The receptors come from a woman in her sixties or seventies in good health and CMV-seropositive.

J is TRBJ1-1 and V is TRBV18; 10 bases are shared with TRBD1. V lost 2 bases and J lost 6; bases outside the gene matches: 0. This CDR3 contains 13 residues. The germline CDR1 and CDR2 sequences are KGHSH and LQKENI. In DNA, the CDR3 is TGTGCCAGCTCACCAGGGACAGGGGCTGAAGCTTTCTTT. This translates into CASSPGTGAEAFF.

This chain joins TRBV6-1 and TRBJ2-5; 9 nucleotides line up with TRBD2. J was trimmed by 3 bases and V by 1 base; bases with no gene match: 6. CDR3 length: 16 amino acids. The germline V gene has CDR1 MNHNS and CDR2 SASEGT. As DNA, the CDR3 is TGTGCCAGCAGTGAAGTGACTAGCGGCGGGAAAGAGACCCAGTACTTC. This translates into CASSEVTSGGKETQYF.

The chain uses TRBV19 and TRBJ1-1, with D perhaps matching TRBD1 (6 bases). Germline assignment: CDR1 LNHDA and CDR2 SQIVND (reference sequence). V lost 9 bases to trimming and J lost 5 bases, with 7 bases between them. CDR3 length: 10 residues. The CDR3 region has the DNA TGTGCCAGCGGACAGACTGAAGCTTTCTTT. Its protein is CASGQTEAFF.

The chain has TRBV5-1 and TRBJ1-1; TRBD1 matches at 7 bases. This CDR3 is 13 amino acids long. The J segment lost 11 bases and the V segment lost 4 bases, leaving 11 bases of the junction unmatched. Germline loops: CDR1 SGHRS, CDR2 YFSETQ. The CDR3 loop reads CASSPRDRGLAFF. Written as DNA, the CDR3 is TGCGCCAGCAGCCCGAGGGACAGAGGTTTGGCTTTCTTT.

The rearrangement uses TRBV27 and TRBJ1-2; 10 bases align to TRBD1. J lost 2 bases, V lost 3 bases, and 6 bases had no gene match. The germline V gene has CDR1 MNHEY and CDR2 SMNVEV (reference sequence). The CDR3 length is 16 residues. CDR3 DNA: TGTGCCAGCAGTTTGGAGGCGACAGGGGGCAACTATGGCTACACCTTC. It codes for CASSLEATGGNYGYTF.

Written as DNA, the CDR3 is TGTGCCAGCAGCCCCCGGGGCGGGAGCGGCACAGATACGCAGTATTTT. Protein: CASSPRGGSGTDTQYF. This chain links TRBV5-4 with TRBJ2-3; 7 nucleotides line up with TRBD2. Germline trimming cut 4 bases from V and 1 base from J; bases unmatched to any gene: 9. Germline V gene data show CDR1 as SGHNT and CDR2 as YYREEE (reference sequence). The length of the CDR3 is 16 residues. The full variable domain, completed using reference TRBV5-4 and TRBJ2-3, is ETGVTQSPTHLIKTRGQQVTLRCSSQSGHNTVSWYQQALGQGPQFIFQYYREEENGRGNFPPRFSGLQFPNYSSELNVNALELDDSALYLCASSPRGGSGTDTQYFGPGTRLTVL.

This rearrangement joins TRBV18 to TRBJ2-2; TRBD2 matches 8 bases. The CDR3 totals 16 residues. V gave up 2 bases and J gave up 5 bases; unmatched junction bases: 7. Germline V gene lookup returns CDR1 KGHSH and CDR2 LQKENI. CDR3 protein: CASSPNLAGDTGELFF. CDR3 DNA sequence: TGTGCCAGCTCACCAAATCTAGCGGGTGATACCGGGGAGCTGTTTTTT.

The V gene is TRBV4-1, the J gene TRBJ1-1; D remains unclear. Looked up from germline, CDR1 is MGHRA and CDR2 is YSYEKL. Trimming shortened V by 3 bases and J by 7 bases, and 18 bases separated the two germline ends. The CDR3 is 15 amino acids. CDR3 DNA sequence: TGCGCCAGCAGCCACCCACTGGAGAGGGCGGGTGAAGCTTTCTTT. Its translation is CASSHPLERAGEAFF.

The V gene is TRBV6-6, the J gene TRBJ2-7; D unclear. The CDR3 contains 12 residues. Germline values: CDR1 MNHNY, CDR2 SVGAGI (reference sequence). Trimming stripped 5 bases from V and 3 bases from J, with 8 bases between. CDR3 sequence: CASSAVSYEQYF. CDR3 coding DNA: TGTGCCAGCAGTGCGGTTAGCTACGAGCAGTACTTC.

This clone was detected only a few times. CDR3 sequence (DNA): TGCAGCGTTGGTTCCGCCTACTACGAGCAGTACTTC. It encodes CSVGSAYYEQYF. The rearrangement uses TRBV29-1 and TRBJ2-7; D ambiguous. The ends were cut back, 4 bases at V and 3 bases at J, with 10 bases in the middle. Germline V gene lookup returns CDR1 SQVTM and CDR2 ANQGSEA. This CDR3 is 12 amino acids long.

This clone was seen more than once but under ten times. Other DNA sequences from this sample encode an identical CDR3 as well. The chain combines TRBV7-9 with TRBJ1-1; 10 bases are shared with TRBD1. V shed 5 bases, J shed 6 bases, and the junction held 3 bases outside the gene matches. This CDR3 region has 13 residues. CDR1 and CDR2 from the germline V gene are SEHNR and FQNEAQ (reference sequence). CDR3 residues: CASSLGTGAEAFF. In DNA, the CDR3 is TGTGCCAGCAGCCTTGGGACAGGGGCTGAAGCTTTCTTT.

This clone was observed a single time. The chain links TRBV4-1 to TRBJ2-5; no clear D gene. V dropped 0 bases and J dropped 7 bases, with 9 bases sitting between them. Germline CDR1 MGHRA, CDR2 YSYEKL. The CDR3 is 13 amino acids. In DNA form, the CDR3 reads TGCGCCAGCAGCCAAGATTCTCCCGGGACCCAGTACTTC. Its protein is CASSQDSPGTQYF.

The CDR3 loop is CASSLVTGSQETQYF. CDR3 sequence (DNA): TGTGCCAGCAGTCTTGTGACAGGGAGCCAAGAGACCCAGTACTTC. J is TRBJ2-5 and V is TRBV28; 7 bases map to TRBD1. Per germline, CDR1 MDHEN and CDR2 SYDVKM. CDR3 length: 15 residues. Germline trimming cut 5 bases from V and 1 base from J; bases unmatched to any gene: 7.

The CDR3 nucleotides read TGTGCCAGCAGCGGGCACAATGAGCAGTTCTTC. Amino acid sequence: CASSGHNEQFF. The chain recombines TRBV21-1 with TRBJ2-1; the table's D gene call, TRBD1, was not cross checked with the DNA. TRBV21-1 is a listed pseudogene. This CDR3 has 11 amino acids.

This clone was counted a few times. This chain uses TRBV6-1 with TRBJ1-5; 7 nucleotides agree with TRBD1. Trimming took 2 bases from V and 4 from J; bases not matched to a gene: 5. This CDR3 comprises 15 residues. Germline V CDR1 and CDR2: MNHNS, SASEGT. This CDR3 reads CASSEKWDSNQPQHF. CDR3 coding DNA: TGTGCCAGCAGTGAAAAATGGGACAGTAATCAGCCCCAGCATTTT.

V and J are TRBV6-1 and TRBJ2-7; D might be TRBD2 (6 bases). The CDR3 extends over 13 amino acids. With 4 bases removed from V and 2 bases from J, the gap between germline ends came to 9 bases. Germline V gene lookup returns CDR1 MNHNS and CDR2 SASEGT. CDR3 amino acids: CASSASGPYEQYF. DNA of the CDR3: TGTGCCAGCAGTGCGAGCGGGCCCTACGAGCAGTACTTC.

The chain uses TRBV28 and TRBJ2-7; no clear D. This CDR3 has 13 amino acids. V shed 1 base and J shed 1 base, with 5 bases lying between them. Germline V gene data show CDR1 as MDHEN and CDR2 as SYDVKM. The CDR3 DNA reads as TGTGCCAGCAGTTTATCGGAGTCCTACGAGCAGTACTTC. This gives the protein CASSLSESYEQYF.

With respect to this clone: At the DNA level, this CDR3 is encoded by other sequences in the same sample as well. The rearrangement links TRBV28 to TRBJ1-5; weak D call: TRBD1 (5 bases). The ends were cut back, 8 bases at V and 6 bases at J, with 14 bases in the middle. Germline CDR1 MDHEN, CDR2 SYDVKM. This CDR3 is built from 13 residues. CDR3 region: CASSLPGGQPQHF. The CDR3 nucleotides are TGTGCCAGCTCCCTGCCGGGGGGTCAGCCCCAGCATTTT. Drawing the rest from reference TRBV28 and TRBJ1-5, the complete variable domain is DVKVTQSSRYLVKRTGEKVFLECVQDMDHENMFWYRQDPGLGLRLIYFSYDVKMKEKGDIPEGYSVSREKKERFSLILESASTNQTSMYLCASSLPGGQPQHFGDGTRLSIL.

This clone was seen more than once but under ten times. The chain combines TRBV29-1 with TRBJ2-1; D might be TRBD2 (6 bases). CDR3 length: 15 residues. Germline V gene sequence: CDR1 SQVTM, CDR2 ANQGSEA. V dropped 2 bases and J dropped 9 bases, with 20 bases sitting between them. The DNA for the CDR3 is TGCAGCGTTGAACCCGGGGAGGCAATTTTTGGTGAGCAGTTCTTC. Its translation: CSVEPGEAIFGEQFF.

The gene calls are TRBV5-4 and TRBJ1-1; D not resolved. This CDR3 region has 15 residues. The V gene's germline CDR1 is SGHNT and CDR2 YYREEE (reference sequence). V lost 0 bases to trimming and J lost 0 bases, with 9 bases between them. The DNA of the CDR3 is TGTGCCAGCAGCTTGGGGGGAGTTATGAACACTGAAGCTTTCTTT. It codes for CASSLGGVMNTEAFF.

The V call is TRBV5-6, the J call TRBJ2-7, with 9 bases identical to TRBD1. The CDR3 length is 14 residues. The junction had 4 bases not matched to a gene; V was cut back by 4 bases and J by 2 bases. Germline CDR1 SGHDT, CDR2 YYEEEE. The CDR3 protein is CASSLGTGPYEQYF. The CDR3 DNA reads as TGTGCCAGCAGCCTAGGGACAGGGCCCTACGAGCAGTACTTC. The entire variable domain, with the rest obtained from reference TRBV5-6 and TRBJ2-7, is as follows: DAGVTQSPTHLIKTRGQQVTLRCSPKSGHDTVSWYQQALGQGPQFIFQYYEEEERQRGNFPDRFSGHQFPNYSSELNVNALLLGDSALYLCASSLGTGPYEQYFGPGTRLTVT.

The rearrangement uses TRBV5-6 and TRBJ2-5, with 10 positions matching TRBD1. J lost 4 bases, V lost 0 bases, and 3 bases had no gene match. CDR3 size: 15 residues. Germline CDR1 reads SGHDT; CDR2 reads YYEEEE. The CDR3 loop reads CASSLAGTGAETQYF. The CDR3 coding sequence is TGTGCCAGCAGCTTGGCCGGGACAGGGGCAGAGACCCAGTACTTC.